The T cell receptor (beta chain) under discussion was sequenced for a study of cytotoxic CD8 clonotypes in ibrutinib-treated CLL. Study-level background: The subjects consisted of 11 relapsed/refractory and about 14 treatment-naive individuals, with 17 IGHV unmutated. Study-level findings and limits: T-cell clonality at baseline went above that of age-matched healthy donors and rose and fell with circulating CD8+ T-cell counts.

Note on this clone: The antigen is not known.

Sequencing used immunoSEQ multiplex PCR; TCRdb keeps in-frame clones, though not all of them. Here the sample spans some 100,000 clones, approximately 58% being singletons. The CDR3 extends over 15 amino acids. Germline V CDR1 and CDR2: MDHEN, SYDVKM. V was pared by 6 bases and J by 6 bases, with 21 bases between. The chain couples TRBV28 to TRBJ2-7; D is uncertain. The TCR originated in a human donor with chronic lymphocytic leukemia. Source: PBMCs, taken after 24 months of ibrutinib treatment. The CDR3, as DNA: TGTGCCAGCAGGACTCGTACGGCAGGCCTCGCCGAGCAGTACTTC. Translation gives CASRTRTAGLAEQYF.